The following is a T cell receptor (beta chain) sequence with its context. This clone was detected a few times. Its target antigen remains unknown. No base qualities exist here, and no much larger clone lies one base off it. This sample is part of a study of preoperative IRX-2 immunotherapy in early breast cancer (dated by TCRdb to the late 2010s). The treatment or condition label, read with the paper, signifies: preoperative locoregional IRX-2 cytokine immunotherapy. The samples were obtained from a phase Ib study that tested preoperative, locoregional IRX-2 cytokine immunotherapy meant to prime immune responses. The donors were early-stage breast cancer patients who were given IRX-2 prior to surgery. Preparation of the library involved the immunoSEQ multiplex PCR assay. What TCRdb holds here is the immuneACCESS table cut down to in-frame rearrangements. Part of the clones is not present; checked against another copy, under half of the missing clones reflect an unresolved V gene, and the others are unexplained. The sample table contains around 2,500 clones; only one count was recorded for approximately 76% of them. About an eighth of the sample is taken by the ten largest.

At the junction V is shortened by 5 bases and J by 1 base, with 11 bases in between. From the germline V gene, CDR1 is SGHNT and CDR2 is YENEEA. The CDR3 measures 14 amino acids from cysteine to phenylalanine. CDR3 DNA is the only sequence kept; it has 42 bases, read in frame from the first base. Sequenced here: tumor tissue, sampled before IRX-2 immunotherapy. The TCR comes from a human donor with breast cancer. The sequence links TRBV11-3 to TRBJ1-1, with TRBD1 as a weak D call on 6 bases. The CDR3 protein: CASSDGGQNTEAFF. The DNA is TGTGCCAGCAGCGACGGGGGACAGAACACTGAAGCTTTCTTT.